One sample yielded the 24 T cell receptor beta chains listed below, sequenced in a study of blood T cell repertoires in COVID-19. Repertoires were generated with immunoSEQ multiplex PCR, while TCRdb's copy carries only in-frame clones and drops some. The repertoire holds under 300,000 clones, 82% seen once, with more than 4.5% in the top ten. Sequencing was carried out using peripheral blood. Receptors were obtained from an elderly woman with active or convalescent COVID-19.

The chain joins TRBV7-9 to TRBJ1-4; the D is unclear. Germline values: CDR1 SEHNR, CDR2 FQNEAQ (reference sequence). The CDR3 totals 14 residues. V was pared by 3 bases and J by 10 bases, with 15 bases between. Here the CDR3 DNA reads TGTGCCAGCAGCTTTAGTATCGGGAACGGAAAACTGTTTTTT. Amino acid sequence: CASSFSIGNGKLFF.

The chain combines TRBV19 with TRBJ2-3, with no clear D. Germline V lookup: CDR1 LNHDA, CDR2 SQIVND (reference sequence). V dropped 8 bases and J dropped 5 bases, with 8 bases sitting between them. This CDR3 contains 11 residues. The CDR3 is CASERGDTQYF. The CDR3 DNA sequence: TGTGCCAGTGAGCGAGGAGATACGCAGTATTTT.

The J gene is TRBJ1-2, the V gene TRBV5-1, with D tentatively TRBD1 (5 bases). Germline loops: CDR1 SGHRS, CDR2 YFSETQ. V lost 1 base to trimming and J lost 3 bases, with 7 bases between them. This CDR3 region has 13 residues. The CDR3 reads CASSLRGDYGYTF. DNA of the CDR3: TGCGCCAGCAGCTTGCGGGGGGACTATGGCTACACCTTC.

The chain uses TRBV9 and TRBJ2-1, with 12 bases aligning to TRBD1. This CDR3 comprises 17 residues. The germline gives CDR1 SGDLS, CDR2 YYNGEE. Germline trimming cut 0 bases from V and 7 bases from J; bases unmatched to any gene: 8. The CDR3 sequence is CASSVEMGQGARNEQFF. Here the CDR3 DNA reads TGTGCCAGCAGCGTAGAAATGGGACAGGGGGCGCGAAATGAGCAGTTCTTC.

The chain combines TRBV28 with TRBJ2-1; TRBD2 matches 7 bases. V lost 3 bases and J lost 2; bases outside the gene matches: 1. The CDR3 runs 14 residues. Germline-derived CDR1 and CDR2 are MDHEN and SYDVKM. CDR3 coding DNA: TGTGCCAGCAGTTTTAGCGGGCCCTACAATGAGCAGTTCTTC. It specifies CASSFSGPYNEQFF.

This clone was counted between two and nine times. The chain employs TRBV2 and TRBJ2-3, with D possibly being TRBD2 (5 bases). V was clipped by 1 base and J by 2 bases, with 13 bases between them. The CDR3 spans 16 residues. The germline V gene has CDR1 SNHLY and CDR2 FYNNEI. CDR3: CASSEGRDYYTDTQYF. The DNA of the CDR3 is TGTGCCAGCAGTGAAGGCCGGGATTACTACACAGATACGCAGTATTTT.

This rearrangement joins TRBV10-3 to TRBJ2-7, with 13 positions matching TRBD2. Losses at the gene ends were 10 bases for V and 5 bases for J; bases not matched to a gene: 8. Germline loops: CDR1 ENHRY, CDR2 SYGVKD. The CDR3 runs 14 residues. CDR3 DNA: TGTGCCACAAGGACTAGCGGGAGTCACAACGAGCAGTACTTC. Translated: CATRTSGSHNEQYF.

V and J are TRBV20-1 and TRBJ1-4, with D possibly being TRBD1 (5 bases). Per germline, CDR1 DFQATT and CDR2 SNEGSKA (reference sequence). The ends were cut back, 3 bases at V and 4 bases at J, with 9 bases in the middle. This CDR3 is 13 amino acids long. CDR3 nucleotides: TGCAGTGCTAGTAGACAGAGTAATGAAAAACTGTTTTTT. Translation gives CSASRQSNEKLFF.

V usage is TRBV2 and J usage is TRBJ2-5, with D possibly being TRBD2 (7 bases). Germline V lookup: CDR1 SNHLY, CDR2 FYNNEI. V lost 4 bases to trimming and J lost 4 bases, with 16 bases between them. The CDR3 consists of 15 residues. The CDR3 sequence is CASSGGRGARETQYF. Here the CDR3 DNA reads TGTGCCAGCAGTGGGGGTCGGGGGGCCCGAGAGACCCAGTACTTC.

There are a few counts of this clone. V is TRBV5-1 and J is TRBJ2-7, with 11 bases identical to TRBD1. V trimming: 5 bases; J trimming: 3 bases; junction bases outside the gene matches: 4. Germline V gives CDR1 SGHRS, CDR2 YFSETQ. The CDR3 has 14 amino acids. Here the CDR3 DNA reads TGCGCCAGCAGGTGGGGACAGGGGGACTACGAGCAGTACTTC. Encoded protein: CASRWGQGDYEQYF.

The V gene is TRBV2, the J gene TRBJ2-1; a possible D gene is TRBD2 (6 bases). V gave up 7 bases and J gave up 6 bases, with 19 bases separating them. This CDR3 has 15 residues. CDR1 and CDR2 (germline): SNHLY, FYNNEI. CDR3 coding DNA: TGTGCCAGCAAGGGGAGGCGGACAAATACCAATGAGCAGTTCTTC. Translating it yields CASKGRRTNTNEQFF. The variable domain in full, completed from reference TRBV2 and TRBJ2-1, reads EPEVTQTPSHQVTQMGQEVILRCVPISNHLYFYWYRQILGQKVEFLVSFYNNEISEKSEIFDDQFSVERPDGSNFTLKIRSTKLEDSAMYFCASKGRRTNTNEQFFGPGTRLTVL.

The chain carries TRBV29-1 and TRBJ1-1; possible D gene TRBD1, 5 bases. The CDR3 sequence is 14 residues long. In germline, CDR1 is SQVTM, CDR2 ANQGSEA. V was shortened by 2 bases and J by 7 bases, with 17 bases between the two germline ends. The CDR3 DNA sequence: TGCAGCGTTGAAAGAAGGTCAGGGAGGGATGAAGCTTTCTTT. Amino acids: CSVERRSGRDEAFF.

This rearrangement joins TRBV5-6 to TRBJ1-1; possible D gene TRBD1, 6 bases. The CDR3 has 15 residues. The V gene lost 1 base and the J gene lost 4 bases, with 14 bases spanning the gap. CDR1 and CDR2 from the germline V gene are SGHDT and YYEEEE. CDR3 sequence (DNA): TGTGCCAGCAGCTTGTTAACAGGGAAGGTCACTGAAGCTTTCTTT. It yields the protein CASSLLTGKVTEAFF.

The J gene is TRBJ1-1, the V gene TRBV6-1; a possible D gene is TRBD1 (5 bases). This CDR3 is 16 amino acids long. V gave up 1 base and J gave up 6 bases, with 18 bases separating them. The germline CDR1 and CDR2 sequences are MNHNS and SASEGT. Here the CDR3 reads CASSEEGHGWYPEAFF. CDR3 sequence (DNA): TGTGCCAGCAGTGAAGAGGGGCACGGATGGTACCCTGAAGCTTTCTTT.

This clone occurred a few times. V usage is TRBV19 and J usage is TRBJ1-5, with 8 bases matching TRBD1. CDR1 is LNHDA, CDR2 SQIVND, per germline (reference sequence). The trim removed 7 bases at V and 5 bases at J, leaving 10 bases unmatched. CDR3 length: 15 residues. The CDR3, as DNA: TGTGCCAGTAAAAAGGACAGGGTGGGTGATCAGCCCCAGCATTTT. It is translated as CASKKDRVGDQPQHF.

This clone was seen just once. The chain carries TRBV12-3 or TRBV12-4 and TRBJ1-2; TRBD1 aligns across 8 bases. The CDR3 consists of 13 residues. V shed 7 bases and J 6 bases; nucleotides not matched to a gene: 7. The CDR3 reads CASTLRGQDGYTF. For the CDR3, the DNA is TGTGCCAGCACCCTCAGGGGGCAGGATGGCTACACCTTC.

This rearrangement joins TRBV3-1 (or the pseudogene TRBV3-2) to TRBJ2-7; 10 nucleotides line up with TRBD2. The CDR3 length is 14 residues. The V segment lost 7 bases and the J segment 4 bases; nucleotides outside the gene matches: 7. Looked up from germline, CDR1 is LGHDT and CDR2 is YNNKEL (reference sequence). The CDR3 DNA is TGTGCCAGCAAGTCAGCGGGAGGGTCGTACGAGCAGTACTTC. As protein: CASKSAGGSYEQYF.

Note on this clone: Other DNA variants within this sample encode the same CDR3. The rearrangement links TRBV5-1 to TRBJ2-2; D is undetermined. The CDR3 loop spans 14 amino acids. The germline V gene has CDR1 SGHRS and CDR2 YFSETQ. Trimming took 1 base from V and 0 from J, leaving 4 bases between them. CDR3 sequence (DNA): TGCGCCAGCAGCTTGAGCGCGAACACCGGGGAGCTGTTTTTT. Its translation: CASSLSANTGELFF.

This chain links TRBV4-2 with TRBJ2-3, with 8 bases fitting TRBD2. With V trimmed by 2 bases and J by 4 bases, 5 bases remained unmatched. Germline values: CDR1 LGHNA, CDR2 YNFKEQ. The CDR3 length is 15 residues. For the CDR3, the DNA is TGTGCCAGCAGCCAATACCAGCGGGAGTCAGATACGCAGTATTTT. Translated, it gives CASSQYQRESDTQYF.

The rearrangement links TRBV10-1 to TRBJ2-2; 15 bases agree with TRBD2. The CDR3 runs 17 residues. Germline V gene data show CDR1 as WNHNN and CDR2 as SYGVQD (reference sequence). V lost 2 bases and J lost 6; bases outside the gene matches: 4. CDR3 protein: CASSEGLAGGPAGELFF. Here the CDR3 DNA reads TGCGCCAGCAGTGAGGGACTAGCGGGGGGGCCGGCCGGGGAGCTGTTTTTT.

The V and J genes are TRBV4-1 and TRBJ2-5, with D maybe TRBD2 (6 bases). Trimming left V 0 bases short and J 4 bases short, with 9 bases between. The CDR3 contains 14 residues. Germline V CDR1 and CDR2: MGHRA, YSYEKL. CDR3 loop: CASSQEEGLETQYF. The DNA of the CDR3 is TGCGCCAGCAGCCAAGAGGAGGGATTAGAGACCCAGTACTTC.

This sequence joins TRBV5-1 and TRBJ1-2, with unresolved D. Germline V lookup: CDR1 SGHRS, CDR2 YFSETQ. This CDR3 is built from 13 residues. V was pared by 1 base and J by 2 bases, with 6 bases between. The CDR3: CASSLLGNYGYTF. CDR3 DNA sequence: TGCGCCAGCAGCTTGCTTGGCAACTATGGCTACACCTTC.

This clone was seen once. The chain uses TRBV6-5 and TRBJ2-7, with 7 bases identical to TRBD2. This CDR3 region has 15 residues. V gave up 6 bases and J gave up 4 bases; unmatched junction bases: 12. The germline gives CDR1 MNHEY, CDR2 SVGAGI. CDR3 loop: CASRHGLAELYEQYF. In DNA form, the CDR3 reads TGTGCCAGCAGGCACGGTCTAGCGGAATTATACGAGCAGTACTTC.

The chain is built from TRBV28 and TRBJ1-6; the D gene is possibly TRBD1 (5 bases). Per the germline V gene, CDR1 is MDHEN and CDR2 is SYDVKM. CDR3 size: 14 residues. The V gene lost 1 base and the J gene lost 6 bases, with 7 bases spanning the gap. The CDR3 nucleotides are TGTGCCAGCAGTTTATTCCAGGGTAATTCACCCCTCCACTTT. This codes for CASSLFQGNSPLHF.